These T cell receptor beta chains were read from a single sample in a study of beta chain features in type 1 diabetes. Assay used: immunoSEQ multiplex PCR; TCRdb lists only in-frame clones, some missing. Altogether 250,000 or so clones are present, about 25% being singletons, with the ten largest covering about 3.9%. The sample consisted of central memory CD4+ T cells from blood. The receptors stem from a man younger than 40 in good health. CDR3s include the opening cysteine and the closing phenylalanine or tryptophan. D genes are given only for firm matches. Rows may omit the clone size; those that give it use once, few, many or a size class.

cdr3_nt,cdr3_aa,v_call,d_call,clone_size,j_call
TGTGCCAGCAGCCCCGGTGGGGGGCGCACAGATACGCAGTATTTT,CASSPGGGRTDTQYF,TRBV11-2,NA,NA,TRBJ2-3
TGCAGCGTTGTGTCAGGAGATAGCAATCAGCCCCAGCATTTT,CSVVSGDSNQPQHF,TRBV29-1,NA,NA,TRBJ1-5
TGTGCCAGCTCACCACTAACAGCCACAGATACGCAGTATTTT,CASSPLTATDTQYF,TRBV18,NA,once,TRBJ2-3
TGTGCCAGCAGCCGGCCCGAGACAGGGCGGGACGGCGAGCAGTACTTC,CASSRPETGRDGEQYF,TRBV14,NA,few,TRBJ2-7
TGCGCCAGCAGTGAGTCTCGAGAATTCTCCTACGAGCAGTACTTC,CASSESREFSYEQYF,TRBV10-1,NA,few,TRBJ2-7
TGTGCCAGCAGCCGTATTGGGGATCCCAGCCACTTC,CASSRIGDPSHF,TRBV7-2,NA,NA,TRBJ2-5
TGTGCCAGCAGCGTTAACACCGGGGAGCTGTTTTTT,CASSVNTGELFF,TRBV7-2,NA,few,TRBJ2-2
TGTGCCAGCAGTTTCGCTAGCGGGTCTCTCGAGCAGTTCTTC,CASSFASGSLEQFF,TRBV28,TRBD2,NA,TRBJ2-1
TGTGCCAGCAGTTACTCGGGGGCCAACGTCCTGACTTTC,CASSYSGANVLTF,TRBV6-6,NA,NA,TRBJ2-6
TGCGCCAGCAGCTTACAGGGGGCGGACAATGAGCAGTTCTTC,CASSLQGADNEQFF,TRBV5-1,TRBD1,few,TRBJ2-1
TGCAGCGTCGCTGCAGCTTCCCGAGTGGAGACCCAGTACTTC,CSVAAASRVETQYF,TRBV29-1,NA,NA,TRBJ2-5
TGTGCCAGCAGTTTCACAAGCTACGAGCAGTACTTC,CASSFTSYEQYF,TRBV2,NA,NA,TRBJ2-7
TGCGCCAGCAGCCAGGTCCGGGACAGTAATCAGCCCCAGCATTTT,CASSQVRDSNQPQHF,TRBV4-1,TRBD1,NA,TRBJ1-5
TGCGCCAGCAGCTTTGGGGGCCAAACCTACAATGAGCAGTTCTTC,CASSFGGQTYNEQFF,TRBV5-1,NA,many,TRBJ2-1
TGTGCCAGCAGTTACGGGGGCTATGGCTACACCTTC,CASSYGGYGYTF,TRBV6-5,NA,NA,TRBJ1-2
TGTGCCAGCAGTTTGGGGCCAAGCACAGATACGCAGTATTTT,CASSLGPSTDTQYF,TRBV28,NA,few,TRBJ2-3
TGTGCCAGCAGCGTAGTAGCTAGCAGCGGTGAGCAGTTCTTC,CASSVVASSGEQFF,TRBV9,NA,NA,TRBJ2-1
TGTGCCAGCAGCTTAGAGACTAGCGGAAGAGATACGCAGTATTTT,CASSLETSGRDTQYF,TRBV5-4,TRBD2,many,TRBJ2-3
TGTGCCAGCAGAGCCTCCGGGACAGGGAATTCACCCCTCCACTTT,CASRASGTGNSPLHF,TRBV5-6,TRBD1,NA,TRBJ1-6
TGTGCCAGCAGCTCCGCGGGACAGGGCGGCACCACTGAAGCTTTCTTT,CASSSAGQGGTTEAFF,TRBV7-9,TRBD1,NA,TRBJ1-1
TGCGCCAGCAGCCAAGATCGGGGAAATACGCAGTATTTT,CASSQDRGNTQYF,TRBV4-3,NA,few,TRBJ2-3
TGTGCCAGCAGTGACAGCTATGGCTACACCTTC,CASSDSYGYTF,TRBV2,NA,NA,TRBJ1-2
TGCGCCAGCAGTCCCGGGTTCACTGAAGCTTTCTTT,CASSPGFTEAFF,TRBV10-1,NA,few,TRBJ1-1
TGCGCCAGCAGCCAAGAGTGGAGAGGAGCTGGCTTGACCCAGTACTTC,CASSQEWRGAGLTQYF,TRBV4-3,NA,NA,TRBJ2-5
TGTGCCAGCAGCTTGGGAGGGGCTCAGGCGGAGACCCAGTACTTC,CASSLGGAQAETQYF,TRBV5-4,NA,NA,TRBJ2-5
TGTGCCTGGAGTGTACAAGTAGGGTATGGCTACACCTTC,CAWSVQVGYGYTF,TRBV30,NA,NA,TRBJ1-2
TGTGCCAGCAGCGCCCGGGACAGGGGTTATGGCTACACCTTC,CASSARDRGYGYTF,TRBV5-5,TRBD1,NA,TRBJ1-2
TGTGCCTGCGCCCGGAGGATCTCCGGAAATGAGCAGTTCTTC,CACARRISGNEQFF,TRBV30,NA,few,TRBJ2-1